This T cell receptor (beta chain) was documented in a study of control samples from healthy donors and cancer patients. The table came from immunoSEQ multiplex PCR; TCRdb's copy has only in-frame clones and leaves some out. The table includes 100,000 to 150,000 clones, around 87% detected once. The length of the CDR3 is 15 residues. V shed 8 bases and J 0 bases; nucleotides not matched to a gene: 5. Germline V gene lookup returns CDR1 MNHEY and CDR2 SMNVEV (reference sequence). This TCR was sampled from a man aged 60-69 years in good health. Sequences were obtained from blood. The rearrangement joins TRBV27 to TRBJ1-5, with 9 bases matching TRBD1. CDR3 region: CASGTGRRSNQPQHF. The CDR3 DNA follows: TGTGCCAGCGGGACAGGGAGGCGTAGCAATCAGCCCCAGCATTTT.